This TCR beta chain is drawn from a study of cytomegalovirus exposure and HLA in healthy donors. The study's findings and limits: According to a later analysis, donors in an Asian-associated ancestry cluster reportedly had fewer N-insertions than the roughly 660-donor mean. A later analysis appeared to link common viral pathogens to several of the most significant clusters. Rarity held for most TCR sequences, but there were some public TCRs that occurred in many donors. Among TCR beta chains, those listed as cytomegalovirus-associated numbered over 150.

It was with 60 Vbeta and 13 Jbeta primers that the PCR ran. Using immunoSEQ multiplex PCR, the repertoire was profiled, and TCRdb retains in-frame clones only, with some absent. Of about 120,000 clones in the sample, over 70% were seen once. Concerning this clone: Its specificity is unknown.

The sequenced sample was PBMCs. The sequence was obtained from a female donor in good health and CMV-seropositive.

The CDR3 DNA reads as TGTGCCAGCAGCCCTGGGAGGGGTTTGAACACTGAAGCTTTCTTT. As protein: CASSPGRGLNTEAFF. V is TRBV9 and J is TRBJ1-1; TRBD1 is a possible D gene (5 bases). With 4 bases removed from V and 0 bases from J, the gap between germline ends came to 13 bases. CDR3 length equals 15 residues. The germline V gene encodes CDR1 SGDLS and CDR2 YYNGEE.